The T cell receptor beta chain described here comes from a study of blood T cell repertoires in COVID-19. Across the study: Both acute and convalescent COVID-19 samples were obtained from the United States, Italy and Spain. Sample material is recorded as cDNA or gDNA derived from T cells, B-cell-depleted T cells, or PBMCs.

The count of this clone is one. Original handling: Counts of nucleated cells, estimated from reference gene primer amplification, were obtained. Sequenced by immunoSEQ multiplex PCR; TCRdb stores in-frame clones only, minus some. The DNA was the basis for D and trimming; V, J and clone size are from that table. The profile shows roughly 390,000 clones, around 84% of them singletons. Trimming removed 5 bases from V and 0 bases from J, with 10 bases in between. Germline CDR1 is LNHNV and CDR2 is YYDKDF (reference sequence). CDR3 length: 15 residues. The sequence derives from a woman aged 18-30 years with acute or convalescent COVID-19. The chain carries TRBV15 and TRBJ2-2; D is ambiguous. Material for sequencing was peripheral blood. The CDR3 is CATSAAMANTGELFF. CDR3 coding DNA: TGTGCCACCAGCGCAGCGATGGCGAACACCGGGGAGCTGTTTTTT.